The sequence of this TCR beta chain was determined in a study of regulatory T cells in long-lasting Graves disease. Study summary: For a period under 3 months, newly diagnosed Graves' patients had taken antithyroid drugs.

The time point was: newly diagnosed GD, antithyroid drugs for less than 3 months. Scientists built the TCR library using RNA that was extracted from PBMCs. In its sample, this clonotype was seen many times. HTBI primers from iRepertoire and Arm-PCR of CDR3 regions yielded the TCR beta libraries. TCRdb processed the multiplex PCR reads anew with MiXCR; each CDR3 protein has one entry. The sample consists of about 450,000 distinct CDR3 sequences, less than 15% of them appearing once. The CDR3 loop spans 14 amino acids. Trimming took off 4 bases at V and 6 bases at J, with 16 bases between the two ends. The V gene's germline CDR1 is SGHDN and CDR2 FVKESK. The sample also formed part of further work on T cells in Graves' hyperthyroidism and ophthalmopathy. That study adds: Stable disease denoted Graves' hyperthyroidism without ophthalmopathy progression within 18 months.

Sequences were derived from peripheral blood mononuclear cells (PBMCs), sampled at new diagnosis, from a patient treated with antithyroid drugs. V is TRBV14 and J is TRBJ2-7; D tentatively fits TRBD1 or TRBD2 (5 bases each). The receptor was isolated from a woman aged 45-65 years with Graves disease. The chain's CDR3 is CASSPVRDASEQYF. The CDR3 DNA reads TGTGCCAGCAGCCCAGTCCGGGACGCCAGCGAGCAGTACTTC.